This TCR beta chain comes out of a study of blood T cell repertoires in COVID-19. Study context: Donors in the United States, Italy and Spain gave samples during acute or convalescent COVID-19.

TCRdb keeps only in-frame clones here, not all; method: immunoSEQ multiplex PCR. Of over 200,000 clones listed, around four fifths are singletons. This clonotype was obtained from a man older than 75 with acute or convalescent COVID-19. The specimen was peripheral blood.

The CDR3 DNA reads TGTGCCAGCAGCATCACAGGGGGGTACACCGGGGAGCTGTTTTTT. Protein product: CASSITGGYTGELFF. The chain uses TRBV9 and TRBJ2-2, with 8 bases that match TRBD1. J gave up 3 bases and V 4 bases, and 5 bases lay outside the gene matches. This CDR3 is 15 amino acids long. Germline V gene data show CDR1 as SGDLS and CDR2 as YYNGEE.